Below are 5 T cell receptor beta chains sequenced from a single sample in a study of early T cells in non-severe SARS-CoV-2 infection. Each CDR3 protein gets one entry after TCRdb re-called the 5' RACE reads with MiXCR. The sample has tens of thousands of distinct CDR3 sequences; roughly 10% are singletons. Source: whole blood, taken at baseline. All receptors come from an adult who was a healthcare worker with PCR-confirmed SARS-CoV-2 infection or an uninfected control (not recorded which).

Only a few counts were recorded for this clonotype. Germline is not matched at one junction end, which may reflect a read error. The gene calls are TRBV6-2 or TRBV6-3 and TRBJ2-1, with D possibly matching TRBD2 (5 bases). Germline V gene data show CDR1 as MNHEY and CDR2 as SVGEGT. This CDR3 is built from 16 residues. In nucleotides, the CDR3 is TGTGCCAGCAGCTACTACCGTAGCGAAACCTACAATGAGCAGTTCTTC. This gives the protein CASSYYRSETYNEQFF.

This clonotype has more than one count but fewer than ten. The J gene is TRBJ2-7, the V gene TRBV29-1, with TRBD2 identical over 11 bases. Trimming at V came to 0 bases and at J to 4 bases, leaving 5 bases not matched to a gene. Per germline, CDR1 SQVTM and CDR2 ANQGSEA. This CDR3 has 15 residues. The CDR3 nucleotides are TGCAGCGTTGAAGATCTGACTAGCGGGACTTACGAGCAGTACTTC. Amino acid sequence: CSVEDLTSGTYEQYF.

This clonotype has ten or more counts. The rearrangement links TRBV7-2 to TRBJ1-3; D is perhaps TRBD1 (5 bases). CDR3 size: 12 residues. Germline V gene data show CDR1 as SGHTA and CDR2 as FQGNSA. The V and J ends lost 5 bases and 4 bases respectively, with 6 bases between them. CDR3: CASSRQGNTIYF. CDR3 bases: TGTGCCAGCAGCCGACAGGGAAACACCATATATTTT.

This clonotype was recorded many times. The V call is TRBV12-3 or TRBV12-4, the J call TRBJ1-5; tentative D call: TRBD1 (5 bases). V was cut by 6 bases and J by 1 base, with 10 bases left in between. The CDR3 is 14 residues long. CDR3 sequence (DNA): TGTGCCAGCAGCCGGAACAGGAGCAATCAGCCCCAGCATTTT. It yields the protein CASSRNRSNQPQHF.

This clonotype was counted ten times or more. The chain carries TRBV3-1 and TRBJ1-5, with 7 bases matching TRBD1. CDR1 LGHDT and CDR2 YNNKEL come from the germline V gene (reference sequence). There are 15 residues in the CDR3. The J segment lost 2 bases and the V segment lost 1 base, leaving 2 bases of the junction unmatched. The CDR3 DNA sequence: TGTGCCAGCAGCCAAGGAGGGGGCGGCAATCAGCCCCAGCATTTT. This gives the protein CASSQGGGGNQPQHF.